These 25 T cell receptor beta chains originate from one sample sequenced in a study of blood T cell repertoires in COVID-19. The method was immunoSEQ multiplex PCR; TCRdb's version includes in-frame clones alone and lacks a portion of them. The sample lists about 250,000 clones, 75% to 90% occurring once. The sequencing input was PBMCs or T cells enriched from blood (not recorded which). The receptors here all came from a woman aged 18-35 years who had recovered from COVID-19.

Here the CDR3 DNA reads TGTGCTAGTGGTTTAGGTACTAGCTCTCAGATGTCCTACGAGCAGTACTTC. Its protein is CASGLGTSSQMSYEQYF. V usage is TRBV12-5 and J usage is TRBJ2-7; a possible D gene is TRBD2 (6 bases). Germline loops: CDR1 LGHNT, CDR2 FRNRAP. Trimming took off 3 bases at V and 1 base at J, with 19 bases between the two ends. The CDR3 covers 17 residues.

This clone was seen a single time. The J gene is TRBJ1-6, the V gene TRBV7-9; 9 bases line up with TRBD1. Germline values: CDR1 SEHNR, CDR2 FQNEAQ (reference sequence). The CDR3 covers 14 residues. V lost 4 bases to trimming and J lost 10 bases; unmatched junction nucleotides: 5. The DNA of the CDR3 is TGTGCCAGCAGCTCCGACAGGGGGAAGTCACCCCTCCACTTT. Amino acids: CASSSDRGKSPLHF.

The V gene is TRBV9, the J gene TRBJ2-3; TRBD2 matches at 14 bases. V lost 4 bases, J lost 5 bases, and 6 bases stayed unmatched. Germline CDR1 reads SGDLS; CDR2 reads YYNGEE. The CDR3 extends over 16 amino acids. The CDR3 DNA sequence: TGTGCCAGCAGCCCTGGACTAGCGGGGGGCGGAGATACGCAGTATTTT. It specifies CASSPGLAGGGDTQYF.

The CDR3 protein is CASSKHENTEAFF. In DNA form, the CDR3 reads TGTGCCAGTAGTAAACACGAGAACACTGAAGCTTTCTTT. The rearrangement links TRBV19 to TRBJ1-1; D unresolved. Germline loops: CDR1 LNHDA, CDR2 SQIVND (reference sequence). This CDR3 is 13 amino acids long. The V and J ends lost 4 bases and 1 base respectively, with 7 bases between them. Together with reference TRBV19 and TRBJ1-1, the CDR3 gives the full variable domain: DGGITQSPKYLFRKEGQNVTLSCEQNLNHDAMYWYRQDPGQGLRLIYYSQIVNDFQKGDIAEGYSVSREKKESFPLTVTSAQKNPTAFYLCASSKHENTEAFFGQGTRLTVV.

The chain joins TRBV15 to TRBJ1-5; D is ambiguous. Germline V lookup: CDR1 LNHNV, CDR2 YYDKDF (reference sequence). V lost 0 bases and J lost 8, with 14 bases in between. The CDR3 is 15 amino acids. For the CDR3, the DNA is TGTGCCACCAGCAGAGAGGCTTCAGGTTTGGAGCCCCAGCATTTT. The encoded protein is CATSREASGLEPQHF.

The J gene is TRBJ1-6, the V gene TRBV7-9; 7 nucleotides agree with TRBD1. Germline V gene sequence: CDR1 SEHNR, CDR2 FQNEAQ (reference sequence). The CDR3 contains 17 residues. With V trimmed by 0 bases and J by 0 bases, 2 bases remained unmatched. CDR3 DNA: TGTGCCAGCAGCTTAGCCAGGGGGAACTCCTATAATTCACCCCTCCACTTT. Translating it yields CASSLARGNSYNSPLHF.

The V gene is TRBV9, the J gene TRBJ2-2; 8 positions match TRBD1. In germline, CDR1 is SGDLS, CDR2 YYNGEE. The CDR3 is made up of 17 amino acids. J was trimmed by 5 bases and V by 5 bases; bases with no gene match: 14. CDR3 residues: CASRWGSGGARTGELFF. In DNA form, the CDR3 reads TGTGCCAGCAGGTGGGGATCAGGGGGCGCAAGGACCGGGGAGCTGTTTTTT. Full variable domain (missing parts from reference TRBV9 and TRBJ2-2): DSGVTQTPKHLITATGQRVTLRCSPRSGDLSVYWYQQSLDQGLQFLIQYYNGEERAKGNILERFSAQQFPDLHSELNLSSLELGDSALYFCASRWGSGGARTGELFFGEGSRLTVL.

The chain links TRBV9 to TRBJ1-6, with 10 bases matching TRBD1. The V and J ends lost 4 bases and 6 bases, in that order; junction bases with no gene match: 10. CDR3 length equals 17 residues. Germline values: CDR1 SGDLS, CDR2 YYNGEE. In DNA form, the CDR3 reads TGTGCCAGCAGCCCCACTCCCTGGACAGGGGGTAATTCACCCCTCCACTTT. The encoded protein is CASSPTPWTGGNSPLHF.

The chain couples TRBV3-1 (or the pseudogene TRBV3-2) to TRBJ1-2; D call uncertain. CDR3 length: 12 residues. Germline V gene lookup returns CDR1 LGHDT and CDR2 YNNKEL (reference sequence). V shed 0 bases and J shed 7 bases, with 6 bases lying between them. The CDR3 region is CASSQDSSGYTF. The CDR3 DNA reads as TGTGCCAGCAGCCAAGATTCGAGTGGCTACACCTTC.

The CDR3 coding sequence is TGTGCCAGCAGTCCACAGGGACAGATCCAAGAGACCCAGTACTTC. Protein sequence: CASSPQGQIQETQYF. J is TRBJ2-5 and V is TRBV28; TRBD1 agrees at 7 bases. The J segment lost 1 base and the V segment lost 5 bases, leaving 7 bases of the junction unmatched. There are 15 residues in the CDR3. In germline, CDR1 is MDHEN, CDR2 SYDVKM.

This clone was seen just once. J is TRBJ1-1 and V is TRBV19, with TRBD1 identical over 8 bases. Germline loops: CDR1 LNHDA, CDR2 SQIVND (reference sequence). The CDR3 runs 13 residues. V shed 5 bases, J shed 5 bases, and the junction held 4 bases outside the gene matches. CDR3 amino acids: CASSDYRGTEAFF. CDR3 in DNA: TGTGCCAGTAGTGATTACAGGGGGACTGAAGCTTTCTTT.

The chain recombines TRBV14 with TRBJ1-1; D gene unclear. The CDR3 covers 14 residues. Trimming left V 1 base short and J 4 bases short, with 10 bases between. The germline V gene encodes CDR1 SGHDN and CDR2 FVKESK. The chain's CDR3 is CASSQVFAGTEAFF. CDR3 DNA sequence: TGTGCCAGCAGCCAAGTCTTCGCGGGCACTGAAGCTTTCTTT.

V is TRBV5-1 and J is TRBJ1-1, with D possibly being TRBD1 (5 bases). The CDR3 covers 13 residues. CDR1 is SGHRS and CDR2 is YFSETQ in the germline V gene. Deletions cut 4 bases from V and 1 base from J, with 8 bases between. The chain's CDR3 is CASSVGQNTEAFF. DNA of the CDR3: TGCGCCAGCAGCGTGGGGCAGAACACTGAAGCTTTCTTT.

The chain joins TRBV5-6 to TRBJ2-3; TRBD2 aligns across 7 bases. Germline assignment: CDR1 SGHDT and CDR2 YYEEEE. Trimming cost V 6 bases and J 13 bases; bases outside gene matches: 14. This CDR3 is built from 13 residues. The CDR3 region has the DNA TGTGCCAGCATCCCCGGGACTACAGGCGTGGAGTATTTT. Translated: CASIPGTTGVEYF.

V and J are TRBV21-1 and TRBJ2-7; the tabulated D call, TRBD1, remains unverified against the DNA. TRBV21-1 is described as a pseudogene. The CDR3 extends over 13 amino acids. The CDR3 is CASSKNGTRKQYF. As DNA, the CDR3 is TGTGCCAGCAGCAAAAACGGGACAAGAAAGCAGTACTTC.

The sample holds a few counts of this clone. This rearrangement joins TRBV5-1 to TRBJ1-4; a weak D match, TRBD1 (5 bases). Germline V gene sequence: CDR1 SGHRS, CDR2 YFSETQ. This CDR3 is built from 14 residues. V was clipped by 4 bases and J by 8 bases, with 15 bases between them. For the CDR3, the DNA is TGCGCCAGCAGCCCCCCGGGGGTTGGCGAAAAACTGTTTTTT. Encoded protein: CASSPPGVGEKLFF.

This sequence joins TRBV19 and TRBJ1-6; D is unresolved. The CDR3 contains 15 residues. Trimming removed 6 bases at V and 9 bases at J, with 18 bases between. From germline, CDR1 is LNHDA and CDR2 SQIVND (reference sequence). Here the CDR3 reads CASRVGLASGSPLHF. The CDR3 nucleotides are TGTGCCAGTAGGGTGGGATTGGCTAGCGGTTCACCCCTCCACTTT.

The chain has TRBV27 and TRBJ1-2; 8 positions agree with TRBD1. This CDR3 is 14 amino acids long. After removal of 8 bases from V and 8 bases from J, the junction contained 13 bases not matched to a gene. Germline lookup yields CDR1 MNHEY and CDR2 SMNVEV (reference sequence). CDR3: CASASRGQVRGYTF. Written as DNA, the CDR3 is TGTGCCAGCGCGAGCAGGGGGCAAGTTCGCGGCTACACCTTC.

The chain has TRBV5-4 and TRBJ1-2; D is undetermined. The CDR3 totals 15 residues. Germline CDR1 reads SGHNT; CDR2 reads YYREEE (reference sequence). The ends were cut back, 4 bases at V and 2 bases at J, with 15 bases in the middle. CDR3 protein: CASSLRGVSNYGYTF. The CDR3 DNA is TGTGCCAGCAGCCTCCGAGGCGTTTCAAACTATGGCTACACCTTC.

This chain uses TRBV28 with TRBJ2-7; D is ambiguous. The CDR3 contains 15 residues. Germline loops: CDR1 MDHEN, CDR2 SYDVKM. Trimming removed 5 bases from V and 3 bases from J, with 17 bases in between. The CDR3 nucleotides read TGTGCCAGCAGTCTTAGACAAGGTTATCGCTACGAGCAGTACTTC. This sequence encodes CASSLRQGYRYEQYF.

The genes are TRBV2 and TRBJ2-7, with 7 bases aligning to TRBD2. CDR3 length equals 14 residues. V lost 3 bases and J lost 4; bases outside the gene matches: 6. From germline, CDR1 is SNHLY and CDR2 FYNNEI. The CDR3 nucleotides read TGTGCCAGCAGTGATGCGGGGGAAGCATACGAGCAGTACTTC. This encodes CASSDAGEAYEQYF.

The chain carries TRBV6-5 and TRBJ2-1, with TRBD2 matching 8 bases. The germline gives CDR1 MNHEY, CDR2 SVGAGI. The V and J ends lost 2 bases and 7 bases, in that order; junction bases with no gene match: 10. The CDR3 is 16 residues long. In nucleotides, the CDR3 is TGTGCCAGCAGTTACCGCGCTAGCGGGTCTGGAAATGAGCAGTTCTTC. Its translation: CASSYRASGSGNEQFF.

This clone has just a few counts. The gene calls are TRBV19 and TRBJ1-6; D not resolved. CDR3 length equals 14 residues. The germline V gene encodes CDR1 LNHDA and CDR2 SQIVND (reference sequence). V lost 5 bases to trimming and J lost 7 bases, with 12 bases between them. The DNA of the CDR3 is TGTGCCAGTAGTCTCGGTGTCCCAAATTCACCCCTCCACTTT. As protein: CASSLGVPNSPLHF.

CDR3: CASSLSGAYEQYF. The CDR3 DNA follows: TGTGCCAGCAGTTTAAGCGGGGCCTACGAGCAGTACTTC. This chain connects TRBV12-3 or TRBV12-4 to TRBJ2-7; 7 positions agree with TRBD2. The CDR3 is made up of 13 amino acids. V shed 2 bases, J shed 2 bases, and the junction held 0 bases outside the gene matches.

This chain joins TRBV5-1 and TRBJ1-4; 8 bases are a match to TRBD1. Per germline, CDR1 SGHRS and CDR2 YFSETQ. Trimming took 4 bases from V and 8 from J; bases not matched to a gene: 7. This CDR3 is 14 amino acids long. This CDR3 is CASSRTGWEEKLFF. The CDR3 DNA reads TGCGCCAGCAGCCGGACAGGGTGGGAAGAAAAACTGTTTTTT. Full variable domain (rest looked up from reference TRBV5-1 and TRBJ1-4): KAGVTQTPRYLIKTRGQQVTLSCSPISGHRSVSWYQQTPGQGLQFLFEYFSETQRNKGNFPGRFSGRQFSNSRSEMNVSTLELGDSALYLCASSRTGWEEKLFFGSGTQLSVL.